The rows below give T cell receptor beta chains drawn from one sample of a study of blood T cell repertoires in COVID-19. Data came from immunoSEQ multiplex PCR; TCRdb stores just in-frame clones and leaves some out. The table lists approximately 70,000 clones, about 91% of them singletons. Sequences were obtained from peripheral blood. All receptors derive from a man between 40 and 49 years old with COVID-19, enrolled during active disease. CDR3s include the opening cysteine and the closing phenylalanine or tryptophan. Fields, in order: D gene, J gene, clone size, V gene, CDR3 DNA, CDR3 protein. The D gene is left open where the match is weak. Rows may omit the clone size; those that give it use once, few, many or a size class.

NA TRBJ1-5 NA TRBV12-3/TRBV12-4 TGTGCCAGCACAGGGATGGGCAATCAGCCCCAGCATTTT CASTGMGNQPQHF
NA TRBJ2-2 NA TRBV6-1 TGTGCCAGCAGTGAAGAGAGGTGGCTAGGGCAGGGGTCCGGGGAGCTGTTTTTT CASSEERWLGQGSGELFF
NA TRBJ2-1 NA TRBV30 TGTGCCTGGAGTGAGGGCAGGGGCTACAATGAGCAGTTCTTC CAWSEGRGYNEQFF
TRBD2 TRBJ2-1 NA TRBV11-2 TGTGCCAGCAGCCCGGGACTAGCGGGCTACAATGAGCAGTTCTTC CASSPGLAGYNEQFF
NA TRBJ1-1 NA TRBV9 TGTGCCAGCAGCCCCAGGGGTGGTGAGAACACTGAAGCTTTCTTT CASSPRGGENTEAFF
NA TRBJ2-5 NA TRBV7-6 TGTGCCAGCAGCTACTACGGGGGACAGTCGGGCAAAGAGACCCAGTACTTC CASSYYGGQSGKETQYF
NA TRBJ2-1 few TRBV5-1 TGCGCCAGCAGCCGCGACAGTAGGCAGTTCTTC CASSRDSRQFF
TRBD1 TRBJ2-1 NA TRBV7-2 TGTGCCAGCAGCTCATACAGGGGCTGGAATGAGCAGTTCTTC CASSSYRGWNEQFF
NA TRBJ1-5 NA TRBV6-5 TGTGCCAGCACGTTAATCCAGGGGAATCAGCCCCAGCATTTT CASTLIQGNQPQHF
NA TRBJ2-2 once TRBV7-2 TGTGCCAGCAGCAATCAGGGCAAGCTGTTTTTT CASSNQGKLFF
NA TRBJ2-3 NA TRBV5-1 TGCGCCAGCAGCTTGGGTGCACAGGGTAGCACAGATACGCAGTATTTT CASSLGAQGSTDTQYF
TRBD1 TRBJ2-7 NA TRBV5-8 TGTGCCAGCAGCTTGCGATTCGAGACAGGGGTCGAGCAGTACTTC CASSLRFETGVEQYF
NA TRBJ1-5 NA TRBV6-5 TGTGCCAGCACCAAAGGGCGGGGACAGCCCCAGCATTTT CASTKGRGQPQHF
NA TRBJ2-3 NA TRBV7-9 TGTGCCAGCAGCTTGACAGCTGCCGATACGCAGTATTTT CASSLTAADTQYF
TRBD2 TRBJ2-3 NA TRBV19 TGTGCCAGTAGGGTAGCGGGGGTGCCAGATACGCAGTATTTT CASRVAGVPDTQYF
TRBD1 TRBJ1-2 NA TRBV30 TGTGCCTGGAGTGTAACAGGGGGCTTCTATGGCTACACCTTC CAWSVTGGFYGYTF
NA TRBJ1-5 once TRBV5-5 TGTGCCAGCAGCTTCCAGGGGAGTCAGCCCCAGCATTTT CASSFQGSQPQHF
TRBD2 TRBJ2-3 NA TRBV7-2 TGTGCCAGCAGCTTAGTGGCGGGGGAGAGAACAGATACGCAGTATTTT CASSLVAGERTDTQYF
NA TRBJ2-3 NA TRBV5-5 TGTGCCAGCAGCTTCTGGCGGGTCGATGCAGATACGCAGTATTTT CASSFWRVDADTQYF
TRBD1 TRBJ1-1 NA TRBV6-5 TGTGCCAGCAGTTACTGGGGCGGGGACAGGAGAGCTTTCTTT CASSYWGGDRRAFF
TRBD1 TRBJ1-2 NA TRBV3-1/TRBV3-2 TGTGCCAGCAGCCAGCCGACAGGGAACTATGGCTACACCTTC CASSQPTGNYGYTF
NA TRBJ1-2 NA TRBV7-9 TGTGCCAGCAGCCAACAGGGAGGGGACTATGGCTACACCTTC CASSQQGGDYGYTF
TRBD2 TRBJ2-1 NA TRBV10-3 TGTGCCATCAGTCCAAGGACTAGCGGGGGGTATGAGCAGTTCTTC CAISPRTSGGYEQFF
NA TRBJ1-4 NA TRBV19 TGTGCCAGTACGCGAAATGAAAAACTGTTTTTT CASTRNEKLFF
NA TRBJ2-1 NA TRBV4-1 TGCGCCAGCAGCCCGGAGGACTTCTACAATGAGCAGTTCTTC CASSPEDFYNEQFF
NA TRBJ1-2 NA TRBV5-1 TGCGCCAGCCCCGCGAGGGAACGGGGAATCCCCTATGGCTACACCTTC CASPARERGIPYGYTF
NA TRBJ2-1 NA TRBV30 TGTGCCTGGGGCCTCTTAACAGGTGGTGAGCAGTTCTTC CAWGLLTGGEQFF
NA TRBJ1-6 NA TRBV27 TGTGCCAGCACAAAGCTTCGTGGGAGCTCCTATAATTCACCCCTCCACTTT CASTKLRGSSYNSPLHF
TRBD2 TRBJ2-1 NA TRBV3-1/TRBV3-2 TGTGCCAGCAGCCAAGAAGGAACGGGAGGAAATGAGCAGTTCTTC CASSQEGTGGNEQFF
NA TRBJ2-3 NA TRBV4-2 TGTGCCAGCAGCCAAGATGGGCAGAGCACAGATACGCAGTATTTT CASSQDGQSTDTQYF
TRBD2 TRBJ2-7 NA TRBV28 TGTGCCAGCAGAGGGACTAGCGACTACGAGCAGTACTTC CASRGTSDYEQYF
NA TRBJ1-4 NA TRBV5-6 TGTGCCAGCAGCTCAACATACGGGACACTTGGAGAAAAACTGTTTTTT CASSSTYGTLGEKLFF
NA TRBJ2-3 NA TRBV7-9 TGTGCCAGCAGCTACTACCACATGCATGGCACAGATACGCAGTATTTT CASSYYHMHGTDTQYF
NA TRBJ1-2 NA TRBV19 TGTGCCAGTTCCCGACAGGCCGGTTCTAACTATGGCTACACCTTC CASSRQAGSNYGYTF